This TCR beta chain was recovered during a study of blood T cell repertoires in COVID-19. Study-level information: COVID-19 samples collected from the United States, Italy and Spain covered acute and convalescent phases. PBMCs, B-cell-depleted T cells, or T cells provided the cDNA or gDNA that made up the material.

In the authors' workflow: It was from reference gene primer amplification that nucleated cell counts were estimated. TCRdb's table, derived via immunoSEQ multiplex PCR, lists solely in-frame clones and lacks some. The DNA gave D and trimming, while V, J and clone size come from that table. The sample lists 200,000 to 250,000 clones; 84% were seen once. Germline V lookup: CDR1 KGHSH, CDR2 LQKENI. The CDR3 is made up of 15 amino acids. V gave up 6 bases and J gave up 1 base; unmatched junction bases: 4. The source is a woman aged 45-65 years with active or convalescent COVID-19. The chain links TRBV18 to TRBJ2-2; 8 bases line up with TRBD1. Sequencing was carried out using peripheral blood. The CDR3 here is CASSTGTGNTGELFF. The CDR3 nucleotides read TGTGCCAGCTCGACCGGGACAGGGAACACCGGGGAGCTGTTTTTT.